The 26 T cell receptor beta chains below come from one sample, sequenced in a study of T cell responses to AZD1222 COVID-19 vaccine. TCRdb keeps only in-frame clones here, not all; method: immunoSEQ multiplex PCR. The sample lists over 100,000 clones; 84% were seen once. The sample in question was peripheral blood, obtained on day 0 of AZD1222 vaccination. All receptors derive from an adult in good health.

This sequence joins TRBV28 and TRBJ1-2, with a weak D call TRBD1 (5 bases). This CDR3 is 14 amino acids long. V was pared by 2 bases and J by 4 bases, with 11 bases between. CDR1 MDHEN and CDR2 SYDVKM come from the germline V gene. The CDR3 DNA follows: TGTGCCAGCAGTTTAGGGGCCTCGAGCTATGGCTACACCTTC. Its protein is CASSLGASSYGYTF.

This clone was recorded once. The chain combines TRBV5-1 with TRBJ2-5; a weak D match, TRBD1 (6 bases). The CDR3 length is 15 residues. V gave up 3 bases and J gave up 2 bases, with 14 bases separating them. The germline gives CDR1 SGHRS, CDR2 YFSETQ. CDR3 protein: CASSSAWGPQETQYF. The CDR3, as DNA: TGCGCCAGCAGCTCTGCATGGGGGCCGCAAGAGACCCAGTACTTC.

The rearrangement links TRBV12-3 or TRBV12-4 to TRBJ1-1; no firm D call. V lost 6 bases, J lost 7 bases, and 9 bases lay in between. The CDR3 has 11 amino acids. The CDR3 DNA is TGTGCCAGCAGCCGACGGTTTGAAGCTTTCTTT. It encodes CASSRRFEAFF.

The chain is built from TRBV20-1 and TRBJ1-2; a possible D gene is TRBD1 (5 bases). With 3 bases removed from V and 2 bases from J, the gap between germline ends came to 19 bases. This CDR3 has 16 residues. Germline CDR1 and CDR2: DFQATT and SNEGSKA (reference sequence). CDR3 bases: TGCAGTGCTAGTAAGGACATAGGAGGAGCGAACTATGGCTACACCTTC. Its translation is CSASKDIGGANYGYTF.

This chain connects TRBV19 to TRBJ1-4, with 11 bases aligning to TRBD1. V shed 6 bases and J 8 bases; nucleotides not matched to a gene: 5. Germline V gives CDR1 LNHDA, CDR2 SQIVND (reference sequence). The CDR3 has 14 residues. The CDR3 DNA follows: TGTGCCAGTAGAGGCGGGACAGGGGGAGAAAAACTGTTTTTT. Protein product: CASRGGTGGEKLFF.

The V and J genes are TRBV18 and TRBJ2-2, with TRBD1 matching over 7 bases. Losses at the gene ends were 7 bases for V and 1 base for J; bases not matched to a gene: 3. The CDR3 loop spans 14 amino acids. The V gene's germline CDR1 is KGHSH and CDR2 LQKENI. The CDR3 coding sequence is TGTGCCAGCTTCAGGACAGGGAACACCGGGGAGCTGTTTTTT. This codes for CASFRTGNTGELFF.

J is TRBJ2-5 and V is TRBV7-9, with D possibly TRBD2 on 6 matching bases. The CDR3 contains 13 residues. V dropped 5 bases and J dropped 8 bases, with 15 bases sitting between them. CDR1 SEHNR and CDR2 FQNEAQ come from the germline V gene (reference sequence). The CDR3 DNA follows: TGTGCCAGCAGCCCCCCTAGCGTAAGCACCCAGTACTTC. Its protein product is CASSPPSVSTQYF.

The CDR3: CAWSAKRGAWNTEAFF. In DNA, the CDR3 is TGTGCCTGGAGTGCAAAGCGGGGGGCCTGGAACACTGAAGCTTTCTTT. The chain uses TRBV30 and TRBJ1-1; TRBD1 is a possible D gene (6 bases). V dropped 1 base and J dropped 1 base, with 16 bases sitting between them. Germline loops: CDR1 GTSNPN, CDR2 SVGIG (reference sequence). This CDR3 region has 16 residues.

The J gene is TRBJ1-1, the V gene TRBV11-3; D might be TRBD1 (6 bases). V lost 4 bases and J lost 4, with 16 bases in between. Germline loops: CDR1 SGHNT, CDR2 YENEEA. CDR3 length: 15 amino acids. CDR3 amino acids: CASSSYRDRGTEAFF. DNA of the CDR3: TGTGCCAGCAGCTCGTACAGGGATCGGGGCACTGAAGCTTTCTTT. The full variable domain, its missing parts supplied by reference TRBV11-3 and TRBJ1-1, is EAGVVQSPRYKIIEKKQPVAFWCNPISGHNTLYWYLQNLGQGPELLIRYENEEAVDDSQLPKDRFSAERLKGVDSTLKIQPAELGDSAVYLCASSSYRDRGTEAFFGQGTRLTVV.

The CDR3 loop reads CASSQGRIFSGNTIYF. The CDR3 region has the DNA TGTGCCAGCAGCCAGGGACGGATTTTCTCTGGAAACACCATATATTTT. The chain employs TRBV3-1 (or the pseudogene TRBV3-2) and TRBJ1-3; maybe TRBD1 (5 bases). CDR1 and CDR2 from the germline V gene are LGHDT and YNNKEL (reference sequence). Trimming cost V 3 bases and J 0 bases, with 12 bases left between them. This CDR3 is 16 amino acids long.

The CDR3 here is CASSVPGSGRYTDTQYF. The CDR3 DNA is TGTGCCAGCAGCGTCCCGGGGTCGGGCAGGTACACAGATACGCAGTATTTT. The V call is TRBV9, the J call TRBJ2-3; possible D gene TRBD2, 5 bases. Germline V gives CDR1 SGDLS, CDR2 YYNGEE. This CDR3 is 17 amino acids long. V was pared by 2 bases and J by 2 bases, with 18 bases between. Together with reference TRBV9 and TRBJ2-3, the CDR3 gives the full variable domain: DSGVTQTPKHLITATGQRVTLRCSPRSGDLSVYWYQQSLDQGLQFLIQYYNGEERAKGNILERFSAQQFPDLHSELNLSSLELGDSALYFCASSVPGSGRYTDTQYFGPGTRLTVL.

The rearrangement joins TRBV7-2 to TRBJ1-6, with D possibly being TRBD1 (5 bases). V dropped 1 base and J dropped 7 bases, with 8 bases sitting between them. The V gene's germline CDR1 is SGHTA and CDR2 FQGNSA. This CDR3 is built from 14 residues. For the CDR3, the DNA is TGTGCCAGCAGCTTAGGACAGAACAATTCACCCCTCCACTTT. It specifies CASSLGQNNSPLHF.

The chain joins TRBV6-5 to TRBJ1-1; 9 positions agree with TRBD1. CDR1 is MNHEY, CDR2 SVGAGI, per germline. The CDR3 is made up of 15 amino acids. V lost 4 bases to trimming and J lost 0 bases; unmatched junction nucleotides: 3. CDR3 loop: CASSSYRGLNTEAFF. CDR3 DNA: TGTGCCAGCAGTTCGTACAGGGGGCTGAACACTGAAGCTTTCTTT.

This clone was seen only once. CDR3 region: CASSPRAGEVNIQYF. For the CDR3, the DNA is TGTGCCAGCAGCCCCCGAGCGGGGGAGGTAAACATTCAGTACTTC. The chain recombines TRBV9 with TRBJ2-4, with 8 bases that match TRBD2. Looked up from germline, CDR1 is SGDLS and CDR2 is YYNGEE. The V and J ends lost 4 bases and 6 bases, in that order; junction bases with no gene match: 9. This CDR3 is built from 15 residues. Filled out from reference TRBV9 and TRBJ2-4, the complete variable domain reads DSGVTQTPKHLITATGQRVTLRCSPRSGDLSVYWYQQSLDQGLQFLIQYYNGEERAKGNILERFSAQQFPDLHSELNLSSLELGDSALYFCASSPRAGEVNIQYFGAGTRLSVL.

In its sample, this clone was seen once. This chain links TRBV19 with TRBJ2-2; D is unresolved. Germline V gene data show CDR1 as LNHDA and CDR2 as SQIVND (reference sequence). The length of the CDR3 is 14 residues. Trimming stripped 4 bases from V and 6 bases from J, with 12 bases between. CDR3 DNA sequence: TGTGCCAGTAGTACTCCCACACGGTCCGGGGAGCTGTTTTTT. This sequence encodes CASSTPTRSGELFF.

This chain uses TRBV2 with TRBJ2-2; 8 nucleotides line up with TRBD2. From germline, CDR1 is SNHLY and CDR2 FYNNEI. The CDR3 is 17 amino acids. Losses at the gene ends were 6 bases for V and 0 bases for J; bases not matched to a gene: 9. The CDR3 loop is CASSPQRGSANTGELFF. DNA for the CDR3: TGTGCCAGCAGCCCCCAGCGGGGGAGCGCGAACACCGGGGAGCTGTTTTTT. The entire variable domain, with the rest obtained from reference TRBV2 and TRBJ2-2, is as follows: EPEVTQTPSHQVTQMGQEVILRCVPISNHLYFYWYRQILGQKVEFLVSFYNNEISEKSEIFDDQFSVERPDGSNFTLKIRSTKLEDSAMYFCASSPQRGSANTGELFFGEGSRLTVL.

The CDR3 DNA follows: TGCGCCAGCAGCCAAGATCCGGGGGGTAGCAATCAGCCCCAGCATTTT. As protein: CASSQDPGGSNQPQHF. This chain links TRBV4-3 with TRBJ1-5; D possibly corresponds to TRBD1 (5 bases). Trimming stripped 0 bases from V and 0 bases from J, with 9 bases between. Germline CDR1 and CDR2: LGHNA and YSLEER. CDR3 length: 16 amino acids.

The genes are TRBV28 and TRBJ1-2; D perhaps matches TRBD1 (5 bases). CDR1 and CDR2 from the germline V gene are MDHEN and SYDVKM. The CDR3 loop spans 13 amino acids. Trimming left V 5 bases short and J 4 bases short, with 11 bases between. CDR3 protein: CASSQDGGYGYTF. CDR3 nucleotide sequence: TGTGCCAGCAGTCAAGACGGGGGCTATGGCTACACCTTC.

This chain uses TRBV4-3 with TRBJ1-2; tentatively, D is TRBD1 (6 bases). V dropped 3 bases and J dropped 2 bases, with 10 bases sitting between them. The germline V gene has CDR1 LGHNA and CDR2 YSLEER. This CDR3 is built from 14 residues. DNA for the CDR3: TGCGCCAGCAGCCAGGCAGGGGACAACTATGGCTACACCTTC. This gives the protein CASSQAGDNYGYTF.

The rearrangement joins TRBV29-1 to TRBJ2-3, with 12 bases lining up with TRBD1. The J segment lost 1 base and the V segment lost 8 bases, leaving 10 bases of the junction unmatched. Per germline, CDR1 SQVTM and CDR2 ANQGSEA. The CDR3 consists of 16 residues. CDR3 nucleotide sequence: TGCAGCCTCACGGGTGGGACAGGGGGCGGCACAGATACGCAGTATTTT. This sequence encodes CSLTGGTGGGTDTQYF.

This chain links TRBV28 with TRBJ2-7; 9 bases fit TRBD1. Germline loops: CDR1 MDHEN, CDR2 SYDVKM. The CDR3 loop spans 16 amino acids. V lost 7 bases, J lost 6 bases, and 16 bases stayed unmatched. The CDR3 bases are TGTGCCAGCACTAAATATGGCGGGACAGGGTTTGGCGAGCAGTACTTC. Protein product: CASTKYGGTGFGEQYF.

The chain uses TRBV29-1 and TRBJ1-1, with D possibly TRBD1 on 6 matching bases. The CDR3 is made up of 10 amino acids. CDR1 is SQVTM, CDR2 ANQGSEA, per germline. The CDR3 DNA reads TGCGGGGGGCTGGACACTGAAGCTTTCTTT. This gives the protein CGGLDTEAFF.

The chain combines TRBV6-1 with TRBJ2-1; D is unresolved. Germline V gives CDR1 MNHNS, CDR2 SASEGT. V was trimmed by 1 base and J by 8 bases, leaving 12 bases between them. The CDR3 spans 14 residues. CDR3 sequence reads: CASSEGQDGDEQFF. As DNA, the CDR3 is TGTGCCAGCAGTGAAGGGCAGGATGGGGATGAGCAGTTCTTC.

J is TRBJ2-7 and V is TRBV6-5; 14 positions agree with TRBD2. The germline V gene encodes CDR1 MNHEY and CDR2 SVGAGI. The CDR3 is 15 residues long. After removal of 4 bases from V and 4 bases from J, the junction contained 3 bases not matched to a gene. The DNA of the CDR3 is TGTGCCAGCAGTTCTCGACTAGCGGGAGGGTACGAGCAGTACTTC. This encodes CASSSRLAGGYEQYF.

The J gene is TRBJ2-2, the V gene TRBV30; 7 nucleotides match TRBD2. Trimming removed 2 bases from V and 5 bases from J; junction bases left unmatched: 8. The CDR3 spans 15 residues. Germline V gene data show CDR1 as GTSNPN and CDR2 as SVGIG (reference sequence). The CDR3 region is CAWSLRGGRTGELFF. The CDR3 region has the DNA TGTGCCTGGAGTTTAAGGGGAGGGCGGACCGGGGAGCTGTTTTTT.

For the CDR3, the DNA is TGTGCCAGCAGTTTCCGGGACCAGCCCCAGCATTTT. It specifies CASSFRDQPQHF. J is TRBJ1-5 and V is TRBV6-5, with D maybe TRBD1 (5 bases). Trimming took off 4 bases at V and 7 bases at J, with 8 bases between the two ends. Germline V gene lookup returns CDR1 MNHEY and CDR2 SVGAGI. The CDR3 has 12 residues.